This TCR beta chain was captured in a study of T cell repertoires in cytomegalovirus infection. Study-wide context: Public TCR beta signatures indicated both CMV infection and matching HLA type. Findings and caveats of the study: Carriers of CMV plus the relevant HLA were identified by cumulative public TCR beta family frequency. In two of eight donors, the top clonotype was HLA-C-restricted CMV-specific.

This clonotype was counted many times. The target antigen is unknown. V shed 6 bases and J shed 3 bases, with 12 bases lying between them. There are 13 residues in the CDR3. The V gene's germline CDR1 is SGHVS and CDR2 FNYEAQ. Each CDR3 protein is one row after TCRdb ran MiXCR on the reads. The sample lists 300,000 to 450,000 distinct CDR3 sequences, roughly 20% occurring once. J is TRBJ2-7 and V is TRBV7-6; a possible D gene is TRBD2 (6 bases). Sequenced input: PBMCs. This clonotype originated in a human donor in good health (CMV status not recorded). Some clones in this sample may be carry-over from other donors' samples. The CDR3 protein is CASSRGADYEQYF. The CDR3 DNA sequence: TGTGCCAGCAGTCGCGGGGCCGACTACGAGCAGTACTTC. Combining the CDR3 with reference TRBV7-6 and TRBJ2-7 gives the whole variable domain GAGVSQSPRYKVTKRGQDVALRCDPISGHVSLYWYRQALGQGPEFLTYFNYEAQQDKSGLPNDRFSAERPEGSISTLTIQRTEQRDSAMYRCASSRGADYEQYFGPGTRLTVT.